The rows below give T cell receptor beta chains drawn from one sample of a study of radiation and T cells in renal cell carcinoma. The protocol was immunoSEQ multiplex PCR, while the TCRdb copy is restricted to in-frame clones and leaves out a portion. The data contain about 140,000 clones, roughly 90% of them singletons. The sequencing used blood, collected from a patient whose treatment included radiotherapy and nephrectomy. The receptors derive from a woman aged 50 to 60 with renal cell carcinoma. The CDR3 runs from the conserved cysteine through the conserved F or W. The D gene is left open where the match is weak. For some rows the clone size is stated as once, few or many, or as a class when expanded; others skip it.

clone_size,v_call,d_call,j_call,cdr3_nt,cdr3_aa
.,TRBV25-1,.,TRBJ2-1,TGTGCCAGCAGTTTTGAAGGGGCCCCCTACAATGAGCAGTTCTTC,CASSFEGAPYNEQFF
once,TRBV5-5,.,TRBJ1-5,TGTGCCAGCAGCTTGTACAGGGTCAATCAGCCCCAGCATTTT,CASSLYRVNQPQHF
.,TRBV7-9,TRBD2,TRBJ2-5,TGTGCCAGCAGCTTAGCCGAGGGTAGCGGGATGGAGACCCAGTACTTC,CASSLAEGSGMETQYF
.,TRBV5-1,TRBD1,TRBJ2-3,TGCGCCAGCAGCTCTCAGACAGGGGGCGAAACAGATACGCAGTATTTT,CASSSQTGGETDTQYF
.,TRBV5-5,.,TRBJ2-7,TGTGCCAGCAGCCCCACAGAGGGGTACGAGCAGTACTTC,CASSPTEGYEQYF
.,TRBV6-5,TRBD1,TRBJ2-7,TGTGCCACAGAGGGCCAGGGGGTATTCGAGCAGTACTTC,CATEGQGVFEQYF
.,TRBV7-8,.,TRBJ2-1,TGTGCCAGCAGCTTAGCGGGGGGCACGGATGAGCAGTTCTTC,CASSLAGGTDEQFF
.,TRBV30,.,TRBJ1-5,TGTGCCTGGAGTCACGTCTATAGCAATCAGCCCCAGCATTTT,CAWSHVYSNQPQHF
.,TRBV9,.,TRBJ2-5,TGTGCCAGCAGCGTAGGACCAACCCAAGAGACCCAGTACTTC,CASSVGPTQETQYF
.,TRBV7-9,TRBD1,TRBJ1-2,TGTGCCAGCAGCTCGGGGACAGGGGCTAACTATGGCTACACCTTC,CASSSGTGANYGYTF
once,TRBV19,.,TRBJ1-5,TGTGCCAGTAGTATACAGGGCGGGGATCAGCCCCAGCATTTT,CASSIQGGDQPQHF
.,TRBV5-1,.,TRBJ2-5,TGCGCCAGCAGCTTGGTCCTCGGAGAGACCCAGTACTTC,CASSLVLGETQYF
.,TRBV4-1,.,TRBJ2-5,TGCGCCAGCAGCCAAGTGACGGACCGAAAAGAGACCCAGTACTTC,CASSQVTDRKETQYF
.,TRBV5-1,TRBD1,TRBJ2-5,TGCGCCAGCAGCTTGGAGGGGGCGCGTCGAGAGACCCAGTACTTC,CASSLEGARRETQYF
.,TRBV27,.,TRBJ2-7,TGTGCCAGCAGTTGGGGGGCCCGGAGCTCCTACGAGCAGTACTTC,CASSWGARSSYEQYF
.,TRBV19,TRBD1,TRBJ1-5,TGTGCCAGTAAAGACAGGGGCCCTCTCAATCAGCCCCAGCATTTT,CASKDRGPLNQPQHF
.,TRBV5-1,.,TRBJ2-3,TGCGCCAGCAGCTCCGGAAAGGTTAGCACAGATACGCAGTATTTT,CASSSGKVSTDTQYF
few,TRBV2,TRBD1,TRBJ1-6,TGTGCCAGCCAGGGGGAGGACTCACCCCTCCACTTT,CASQGEDSPLHF
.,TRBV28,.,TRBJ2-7,TGTGCCAGCAGTCGACCGTCCTCCTACGAGCAGTACTTC,CASSRPSSYEQYF
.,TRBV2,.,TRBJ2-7,TGTGCCAGCAGTTCACACCAGGGGATGGAGCAGTACTTC,CASSSHQGMEQYF
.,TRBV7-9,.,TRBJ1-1,TGTGCCAGCAGCTTAGGATCGTGGGGCCCCATGGGCACTGAAGCTTTCTTT,CASSLGSWGPMGTEAFF
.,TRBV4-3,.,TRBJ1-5,TGCGCCAGCAGCCAAACCGCTGGGGGGGAAATTGGACAGCCCCAGCATTTT,CASSQTAGGEIGQPQHF
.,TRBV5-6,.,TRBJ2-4,TGTGCCAGCAGCTTGAAGGGCAGGGTAAATTCCATTCAGTACTTC,CASSLKGRVNSIQYF
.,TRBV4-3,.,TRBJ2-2,TGCGCCAGCAGCCAAGCAGACACCGGGGAGCTGTTTTTT,CASSQADTGELFF
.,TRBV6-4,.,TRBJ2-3,TGTGCCAGCAGTGACTCGATGAATGGGGGCTCAGATACGCAGTATTTT,CASSDSMNGGSDTQYF
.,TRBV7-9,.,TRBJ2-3,TGTGCCAGCAGCTTCGTGGACACAGATACGCAGTATTTT,CASSFVDTDTQYF
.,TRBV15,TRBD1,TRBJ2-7,TGTGCCACCAGCAGCCGGGACAGCCCCCGCGAGCAGTACTTC,CATSSRDSPREQYF
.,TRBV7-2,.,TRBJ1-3,TGTGCCAGCAGCACAGGCTTATCTGGAAACACCATATATTTT,CASSTGLSGNTIYF
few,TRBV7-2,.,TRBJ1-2,TGTGCCAGCAGCTCCACTCCTGGCCAGGGCCATCTTGGCTACACCTTC,CASSSTPGQGHLGYTF
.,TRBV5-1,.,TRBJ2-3,TGCGCCAGCAGCCCCGTGGGCTTCACAGATACGCAGTATTTT,CASSPVGFTDTQYF
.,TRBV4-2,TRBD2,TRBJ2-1,TGTGCCAGCAGCCAAGGACAAGCGGGGTCCGATGAGCAGTTCTTC,CASSQGQAGSDEQFF
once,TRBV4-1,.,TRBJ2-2,TGCGCCAGCAGCCAAGAAATGCACACCGGGGAGCTGTTTTTT,CASSQEMHTGELFF
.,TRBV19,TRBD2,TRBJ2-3,TGTGCCAGTAGTATGTCTAGCGGAACAGATACGCAGTATTTT,CASSMSSGTDTQYF
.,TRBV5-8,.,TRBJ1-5,TGTGCCAGCAGCTTGGCCGGGTGGACCAGCAATCAGCCCCAGCATTTT,CASSLAGWTSNQPQHF
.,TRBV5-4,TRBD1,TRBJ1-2,TGTGCCAGCAGCCCCGGGACAGTATTCTATGGCTACACCTTC,CASSPGTVFYGYTF
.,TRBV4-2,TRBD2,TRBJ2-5,TGTGCCAGCAGCCAACTAGCGGGAGGCCAAGAGACCCAGTACTTC,CASSQLAGGQETQYF
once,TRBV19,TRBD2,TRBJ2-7,TGTGCCAGTAGTCGGGCTAGCGGGAGAGCCGAGCAGTACTTC,CASSRASGRAEQYF
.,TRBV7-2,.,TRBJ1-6,TGTGCCAGCAGCTGGACGGTTCAGGTCCTCCACTTT,CASSWTVQVLHF
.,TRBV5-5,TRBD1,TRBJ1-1,TGTGCCAGCAGGTGGGGGGGACAGAGTTATACTGAAGCTTTCTTT,CASRWGGQSYTEAFF
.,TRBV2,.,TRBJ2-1,TGTGCCAGCATACGGGACACATCTTACAATGAGCAGTTCTTC,CASIRDTSYNEQFF
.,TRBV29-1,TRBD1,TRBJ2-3,TGCAGCGGGGGGACAGGGGATGCATCGCAGTATTTT,CSGGTGDASQYF